The following is a TCR beta chain sequence with its context. In the study's own analysis: Amplified reference gene primers provided the basis for estimating nucleated cell counts. Generated by immunoSEQ multiplex PCR, the TCRdb table keeps only in-frame clones and is missing some. V and J calls and clone size are as listed in that table; D and trimming were resolved from the DNA. The sample lists about 120,000 clones, around nine tenths occurring once. This sample is part of a study of blood T cell repertoires in COVID-19. Across the whole study: The samples span acute and convalescent COVID-19 from the United States, Italy and Spain. PBMCs, B-cell-depleted T cells, or T cells were the source of the cDNA or gDNA that made up the material.

This CDR3 spans 13 amino acids. V lost 7 bases to trimming and J lost 9 bases; unmatched junction nucleotides: 5. In germline, CDR1 is SNHLY, CDR2 FYNNEI. Sequencing input: peripheral blood. The chain employs TRBV2 and TRBJ1-6; TRBD1 matches at 8 bases. This clonotype was sampled from a human donor with acute or convalescent COVID-19. The donor label of this sample is uncertain. CDR3 DNA sequence: TGTGCCAGCACGGGACAGGCTAGTTCACCCCTCCACTTT. Translation gives CASTGQASSPLHF.